A single sample gave rise to the 2 T cell receptor beta chains below, sequenced in a study of T cells expressing NK-cell markers. TCRdb reworked the 5' RACE reads into one entry per CDR3 protein, no DNA. This sample's table reports about 170,000 distinct CDR3 sequences. Sequencing was done on a sample of blood T cells: a sorted CD56 or NKG2C T cell subset, CD4+ or CD8+ T cells, or bulk PBMC T cells (not recorded which). These receptors all come from a man aged 18-70 years in good health.

The chain joins TRBV9 to TRBJ2-1; there is no DNA to check the TCRdb D call of TRBD2. CDR3 length: 15 amino acids. Germline V gene sequence: CDR1 SGDLS, CDR2 YYNGEE. This CDR3 is CASSIWTSADNEQFF.

The V and J genes are TRBV6-1 and TRBJ1-3; TCRdb selects TRBD1, and the lack of DNA leaves this call unchecked. The CDR3 loop spans 16 amino acids. Germline assignment: CDR1 MNHNS and CDR2 SASEGT. The CDR3 loop reads CASKNAGTGAGNTIYF.